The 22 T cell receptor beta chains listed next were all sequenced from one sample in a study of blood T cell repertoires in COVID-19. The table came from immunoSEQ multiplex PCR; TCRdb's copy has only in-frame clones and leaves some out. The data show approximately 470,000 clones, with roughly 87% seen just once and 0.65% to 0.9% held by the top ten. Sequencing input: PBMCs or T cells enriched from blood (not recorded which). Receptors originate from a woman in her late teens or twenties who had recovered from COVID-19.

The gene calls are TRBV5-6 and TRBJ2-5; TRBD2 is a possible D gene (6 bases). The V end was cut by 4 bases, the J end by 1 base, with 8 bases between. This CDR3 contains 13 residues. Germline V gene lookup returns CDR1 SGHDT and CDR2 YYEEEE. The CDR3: CASSPGVQETQYF. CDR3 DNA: TGTGCCAGCAGCCCGGGAGTCCAAGAGACCCAGTACTTC.

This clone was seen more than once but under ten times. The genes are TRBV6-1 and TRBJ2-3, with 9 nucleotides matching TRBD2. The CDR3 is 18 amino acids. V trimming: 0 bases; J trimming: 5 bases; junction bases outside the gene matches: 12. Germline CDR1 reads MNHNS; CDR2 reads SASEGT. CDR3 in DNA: TGTGCCAGCAGTGAAGCGGGAAGGCGGGGGGGACGTTTAGATACGCAGTATTTT. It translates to CASSEAGRRGGRLDTQYF.

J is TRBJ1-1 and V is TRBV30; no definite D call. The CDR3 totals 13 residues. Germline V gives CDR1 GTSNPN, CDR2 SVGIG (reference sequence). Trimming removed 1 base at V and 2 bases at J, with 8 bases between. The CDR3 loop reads CAWSGPGNTEAFF. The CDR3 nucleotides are TGTGCCTGGAGTGGCCCGGGTAACACTGAAGCTTTCTTT.

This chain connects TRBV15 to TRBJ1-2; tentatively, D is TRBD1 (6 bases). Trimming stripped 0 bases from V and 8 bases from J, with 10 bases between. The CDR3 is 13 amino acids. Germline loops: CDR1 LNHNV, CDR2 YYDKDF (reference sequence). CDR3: CATSREGAEGYTF. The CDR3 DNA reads TGTGCCACCAGCAGAGAGGGGGCGGAGGGCTACACCTTC. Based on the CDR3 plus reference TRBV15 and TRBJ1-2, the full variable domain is DAMVIQNPRYQVTQFGKPVTLSCSQTLNHNVMYWYQQKSSQAPKLLFHYYDKDFNNEADTPDNFQSRRPNTSFCFLDIRSPGLGDTAMYLCATSREGAEGYTFGSGTRLTVV.

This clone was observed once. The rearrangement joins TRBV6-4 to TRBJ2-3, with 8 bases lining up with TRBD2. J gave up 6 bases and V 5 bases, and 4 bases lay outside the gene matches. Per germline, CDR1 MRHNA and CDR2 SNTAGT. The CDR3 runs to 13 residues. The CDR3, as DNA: TGTGCCAGCAGTAGGACTAGCTTCGATACGCAGTATTTT. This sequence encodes CASSRTSFDTQYF.

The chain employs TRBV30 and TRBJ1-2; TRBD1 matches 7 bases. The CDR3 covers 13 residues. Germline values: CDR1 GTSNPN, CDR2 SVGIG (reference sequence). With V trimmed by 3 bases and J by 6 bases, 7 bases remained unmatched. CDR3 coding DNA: TGTGCCTGGAGCGTCGGGACAGCAGATGGCTACACCTTC. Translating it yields CAWSVGTADGYTF.

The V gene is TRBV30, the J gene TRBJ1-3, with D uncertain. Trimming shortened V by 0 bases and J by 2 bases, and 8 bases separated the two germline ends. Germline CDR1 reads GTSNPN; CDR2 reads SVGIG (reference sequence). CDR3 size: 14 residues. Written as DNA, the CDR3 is TGTGCCTGGAGTGTGAGCGAGACTGGAAACACCATATATTTT. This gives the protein CAWSVSETGNTIYF.

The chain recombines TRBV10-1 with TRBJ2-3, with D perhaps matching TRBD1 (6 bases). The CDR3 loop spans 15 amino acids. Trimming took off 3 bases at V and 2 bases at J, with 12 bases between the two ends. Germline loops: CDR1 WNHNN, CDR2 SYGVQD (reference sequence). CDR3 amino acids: CASSEQTGHTDTQYF. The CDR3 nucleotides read TGCGCCAGCAGTGAACAGACAGGCCACACAGATACGCAGTATTTT.

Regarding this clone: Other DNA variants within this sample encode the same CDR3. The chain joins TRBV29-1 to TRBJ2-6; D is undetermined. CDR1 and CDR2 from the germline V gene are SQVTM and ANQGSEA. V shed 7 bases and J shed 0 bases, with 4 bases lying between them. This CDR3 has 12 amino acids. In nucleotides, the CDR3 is TGCAGCGCCAGCTCTGGGGCCAACGTCCTGACTTTC. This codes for CSASSGANVLTF.

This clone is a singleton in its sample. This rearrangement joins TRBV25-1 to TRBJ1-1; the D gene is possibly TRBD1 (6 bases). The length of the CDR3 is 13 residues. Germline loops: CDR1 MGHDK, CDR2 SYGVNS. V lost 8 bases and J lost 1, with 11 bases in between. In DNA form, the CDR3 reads TGTGCCAGCGGAGACAGGAGGAACACTGAAGCTTTCTTT. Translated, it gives CASGDRRNTEAFF.

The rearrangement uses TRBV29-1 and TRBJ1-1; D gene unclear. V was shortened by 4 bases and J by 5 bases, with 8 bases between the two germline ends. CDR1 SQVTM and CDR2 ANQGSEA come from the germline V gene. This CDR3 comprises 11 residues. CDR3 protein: CSVGLETEAFF. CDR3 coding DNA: TGCAGCGTTGGGCTGGAGACTGAAGCTTTCTTT.

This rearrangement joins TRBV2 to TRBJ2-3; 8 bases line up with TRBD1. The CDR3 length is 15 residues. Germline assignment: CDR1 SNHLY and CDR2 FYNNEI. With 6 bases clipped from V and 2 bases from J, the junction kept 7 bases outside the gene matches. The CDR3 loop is CASRNRGEITDTQYF. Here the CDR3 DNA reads TGTGCCAGCAGGAACAGGGGGGAAATCACAGATACGCAGTATTTT.

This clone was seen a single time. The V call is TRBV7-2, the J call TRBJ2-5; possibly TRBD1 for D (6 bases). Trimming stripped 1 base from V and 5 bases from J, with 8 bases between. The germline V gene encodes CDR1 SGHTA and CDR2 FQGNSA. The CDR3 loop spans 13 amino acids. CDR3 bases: TGTGCCAGCAGCTTAGTTCAGGGGGAGACCCAGTACTTC. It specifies CASSLVQGETQYF.

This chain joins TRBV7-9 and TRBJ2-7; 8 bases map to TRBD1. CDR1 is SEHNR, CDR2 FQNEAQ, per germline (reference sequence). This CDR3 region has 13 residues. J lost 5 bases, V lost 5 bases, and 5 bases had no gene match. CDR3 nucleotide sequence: TGTGCCAGCAGCGAAGACAGGGGCCACGAGCAGTACTTC. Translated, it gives CASSEDRGHEQYF.

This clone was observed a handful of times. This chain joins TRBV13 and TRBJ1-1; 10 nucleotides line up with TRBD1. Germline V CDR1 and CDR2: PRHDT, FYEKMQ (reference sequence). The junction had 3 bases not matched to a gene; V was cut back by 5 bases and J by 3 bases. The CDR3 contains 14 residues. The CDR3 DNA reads TGTGCCAGCAGCGCCGGGACAGGGGACACTGAAGCTTTCTTT. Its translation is CASSAGTGDTEAFF.

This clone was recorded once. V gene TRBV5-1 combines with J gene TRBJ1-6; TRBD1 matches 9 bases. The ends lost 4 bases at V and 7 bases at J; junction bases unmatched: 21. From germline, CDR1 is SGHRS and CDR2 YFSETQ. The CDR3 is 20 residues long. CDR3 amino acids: CASSQGKGQGSPLRNSPLHF. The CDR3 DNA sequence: TGCGCCAGCAGCCAGGGGAAAGGACAGGGGTCCCCACTGAGAAATTCACCCCTCCACTTT.

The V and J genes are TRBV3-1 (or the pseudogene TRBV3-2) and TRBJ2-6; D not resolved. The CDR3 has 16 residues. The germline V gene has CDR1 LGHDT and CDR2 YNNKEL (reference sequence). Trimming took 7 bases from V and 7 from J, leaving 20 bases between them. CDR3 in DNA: TGTGCCAGCACCAGTGAGTGGGCAGCCCCAGCCAACGTCCTGACTTTC. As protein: CASTSEWAAPANVLTF.

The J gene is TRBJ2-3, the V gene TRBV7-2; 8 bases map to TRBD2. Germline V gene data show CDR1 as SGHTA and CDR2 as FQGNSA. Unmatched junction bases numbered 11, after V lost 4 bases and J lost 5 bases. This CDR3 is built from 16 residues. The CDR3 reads CASSSQVGGAGDTQYF. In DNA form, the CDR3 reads TGTGCCAGCAGCTCCCAAGTCGGGGGGGCTGGAGATACGCAGTATTTT.

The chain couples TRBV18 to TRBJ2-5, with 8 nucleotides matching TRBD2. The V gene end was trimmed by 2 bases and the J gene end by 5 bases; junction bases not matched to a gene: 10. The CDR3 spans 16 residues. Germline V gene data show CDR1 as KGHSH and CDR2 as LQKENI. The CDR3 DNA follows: TGTGCCAGCTCACCAATTAGCGGGGCTCCTGTGGAGACCCAGTACTTC. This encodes CASSPISGAPVETQYF.

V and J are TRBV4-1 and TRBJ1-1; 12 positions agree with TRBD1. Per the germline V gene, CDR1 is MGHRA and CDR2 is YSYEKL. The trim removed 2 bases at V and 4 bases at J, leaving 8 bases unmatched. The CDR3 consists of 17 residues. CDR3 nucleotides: TGCGCCAGCAGCCAACAGGGACAGGGGGCGCGGAGCACTGAAGCTTTCTTT. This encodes CASSQQGQGARSTEAFF.

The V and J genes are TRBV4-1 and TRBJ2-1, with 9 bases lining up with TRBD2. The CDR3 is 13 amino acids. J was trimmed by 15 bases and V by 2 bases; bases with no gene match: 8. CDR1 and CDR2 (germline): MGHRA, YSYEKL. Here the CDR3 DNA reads TGCGCCAGCAGCCAAACAGAAGGGCGGGGGGGGTTCTTC. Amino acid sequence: CASSQTEGRGGFF.

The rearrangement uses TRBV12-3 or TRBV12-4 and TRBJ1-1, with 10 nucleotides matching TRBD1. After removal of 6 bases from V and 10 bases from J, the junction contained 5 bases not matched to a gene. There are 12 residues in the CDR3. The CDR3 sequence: CASSGDRGRAFF. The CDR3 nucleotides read TGTGCCAGCAGCGGGGACAGGGGAAGAGCTTTCTTT.